This T cell receptor (beta chain) comes out of a study of OX40 agonist ivuxolimab in advanced cancers. On the study more broadly: It was ivuxolimab, an agonistic anti-OX40 (CD134) antibody, that patients were treated with. Around 40% of patients had received prior checkpoint inhibitor therapy.

Data came from immunoSEQ multiplex PCR; TCRdb stores just in-frame clones and leaves some out. The sample holds 40,000 to 55,000 clones, 90% to 95% seen once. General study points: At doses 0.1 to 3.0 mg/kg, CD4+ and CD8+ clones expanded. Mean expanded clone counts were higher in CD8+ than CD4+ T cells.

On this clone: Its antigen is still unknown.

The CDR3 length is 12 residues. Germline V CDR1 and CDR2: PRHDT, FYEKMQ (reference sequence). Trimming took off 7 bases at V and 1 base at J, with 8 bases between the two ends. This sequence originates from an adult with an advanced solid tumor such as melanoma, head and neck, liver or kidney cancer. The chain couples TRBV13 to TRBJ2-7, with unresolved D. The specimen was CD4+ or CD8+ T cells sorted from blood, collected in a trial of the OX40 agonist ivuxolimab. The CDR3 reads CASTLGSYEQYF. DNA for the CDR3: TGTGCCAGCACCCTGGGGTCCTACGAGCAGTACTTC. Combining the CDR3 with reference TRBV13 and TRBJ2-7 gives the whole variable domain AAGVIQSPRHLIKEKRETATLKCYPIPRHDTVYWYQQGPGQDPQFLISFYEKMQSDKGSIPDRFSAQQFSDYHSELNMSSLELGDSALYFCASTLGSYEQYFGPGTRLTVT.